This T cell receptor (beta chain) came from a study of technical replicates of blood from four donors. Germline loops: CDR1 SGHRS, CDR2 YFSETQ. V dropped 0 bases and J dropped 8; count of bases not matched to a gene: 9. The CDR3 consists of 15 residues. Data came from immunoSEQ multiplex PCR; TCRdb stores just in-frame clones and leaves some out. The sample yields 95,000 to 100,000 clones, over 90% seen once. V and J are TRBV5-1 and TRBJ1-2; the match to TRBD1 covers 8 bases. The source of this sequence is a human donor in good health. The source material was T cells isolated from PBMCs. The CDR3 nucleotides are TGCGCCAGCAGCTTGGTTCCCGCACAGGGGGTCGGCTACACCTTC. Translated: CASSLVPAQGVGYTF.